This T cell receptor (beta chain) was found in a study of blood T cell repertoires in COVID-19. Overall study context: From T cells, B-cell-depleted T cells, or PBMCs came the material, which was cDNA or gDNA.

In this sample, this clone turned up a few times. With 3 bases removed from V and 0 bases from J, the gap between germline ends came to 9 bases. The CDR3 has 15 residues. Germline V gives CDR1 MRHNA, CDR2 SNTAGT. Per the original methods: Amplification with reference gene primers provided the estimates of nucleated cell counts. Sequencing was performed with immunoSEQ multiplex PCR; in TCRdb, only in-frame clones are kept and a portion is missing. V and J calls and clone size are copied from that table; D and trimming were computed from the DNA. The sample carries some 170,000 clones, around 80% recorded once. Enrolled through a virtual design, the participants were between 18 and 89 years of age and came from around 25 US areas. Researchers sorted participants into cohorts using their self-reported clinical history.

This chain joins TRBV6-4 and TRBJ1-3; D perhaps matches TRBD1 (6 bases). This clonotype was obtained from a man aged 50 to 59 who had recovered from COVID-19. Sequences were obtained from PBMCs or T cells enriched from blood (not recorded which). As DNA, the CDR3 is TGTGCCAGCAGTGAGGACAGTGACTCTGGAAACACCATATATTTT. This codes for CASSEDSDSGNTIYF.